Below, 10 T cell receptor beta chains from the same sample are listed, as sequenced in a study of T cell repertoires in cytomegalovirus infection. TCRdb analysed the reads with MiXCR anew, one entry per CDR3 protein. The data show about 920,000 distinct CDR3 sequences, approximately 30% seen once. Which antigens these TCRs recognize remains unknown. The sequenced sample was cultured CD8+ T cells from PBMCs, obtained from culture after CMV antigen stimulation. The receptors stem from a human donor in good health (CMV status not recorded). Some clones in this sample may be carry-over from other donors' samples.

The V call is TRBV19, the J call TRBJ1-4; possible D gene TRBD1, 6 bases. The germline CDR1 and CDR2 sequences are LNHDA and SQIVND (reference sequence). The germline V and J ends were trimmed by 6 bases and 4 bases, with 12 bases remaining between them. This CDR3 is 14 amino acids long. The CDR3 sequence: CASSTTGHNEKLFF. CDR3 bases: TGTGCCAGTAGCACGACAGGTCATAATGAAAAACTGTTTTTT.

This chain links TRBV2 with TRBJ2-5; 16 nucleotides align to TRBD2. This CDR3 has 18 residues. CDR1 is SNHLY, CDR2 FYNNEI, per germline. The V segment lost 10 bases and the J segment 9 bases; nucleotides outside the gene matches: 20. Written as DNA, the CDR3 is TGTGCCATCGTCGGGACTAGCGGGGGGGCTCGTTCCCGCGTTGCCCAGTACTTC. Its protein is CAIVGTSGGARSRVAQYF.

The DNA for the CDR3 is TGCAGCGTCGTGGGACTAGCGGCCCCCTTGATCTACAATGAGCAGTTCTTC. This encodes CSVVGLAAPLIYNEQFF. J is TRBJ2-1 and V is TRBV29-1, with 11 bases matching TRBD2. The ends lost 6 bases at V and 3 bases at J; junction bases unmatched: 13. CDR3 length equals 17 residues. Germline V gene lookup returns CDR1 SQVTM and CDR2 ANQGSEA.

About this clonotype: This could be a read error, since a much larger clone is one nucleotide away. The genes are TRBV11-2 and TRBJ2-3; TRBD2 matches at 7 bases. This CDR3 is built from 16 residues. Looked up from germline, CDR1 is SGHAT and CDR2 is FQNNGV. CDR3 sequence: CANSPGAGTSPDTQYF. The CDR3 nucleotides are TGTGCCAACAGCCCCGGAGCGGGGACCAGCCCGGATACGCAGTATTTT.

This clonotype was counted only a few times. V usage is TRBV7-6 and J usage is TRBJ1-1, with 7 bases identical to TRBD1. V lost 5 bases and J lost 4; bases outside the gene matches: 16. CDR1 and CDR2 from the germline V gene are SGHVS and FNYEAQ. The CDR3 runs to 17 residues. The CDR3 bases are TGTGCCAGCAGCCATACAGGGGTTGCTGTTTTGAGCACTGAAGCTTTCTTT. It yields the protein CASSHTGVAVLSTEAFF.

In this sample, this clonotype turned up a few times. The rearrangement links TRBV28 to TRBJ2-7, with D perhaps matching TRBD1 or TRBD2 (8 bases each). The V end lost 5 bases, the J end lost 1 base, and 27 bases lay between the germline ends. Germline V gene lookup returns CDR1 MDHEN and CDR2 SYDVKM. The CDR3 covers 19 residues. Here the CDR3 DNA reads TGTGCCAGCAGTGGTCTGAACAGGGGGGCTAGCGGGTTGTCCTACGAGCAGTACGTC. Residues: CASSGLNRGASGLSYEQYV.

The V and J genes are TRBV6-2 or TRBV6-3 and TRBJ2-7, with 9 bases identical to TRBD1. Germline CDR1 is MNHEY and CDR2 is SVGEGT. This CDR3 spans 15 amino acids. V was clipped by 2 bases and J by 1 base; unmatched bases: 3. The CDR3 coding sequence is TGTGCCAGCAGTTACCCCGGACAGGGGTCCTACGAGCAGTACGTC. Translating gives CASSYPGQGSYEQYV.

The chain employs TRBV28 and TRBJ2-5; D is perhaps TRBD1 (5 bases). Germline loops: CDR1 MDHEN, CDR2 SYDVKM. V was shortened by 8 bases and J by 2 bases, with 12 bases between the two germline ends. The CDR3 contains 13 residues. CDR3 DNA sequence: TGTGCCAGCCGATCCAGGGTTCAAGAGACCCAGTACTTC. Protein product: CASRSRVQETQYF.

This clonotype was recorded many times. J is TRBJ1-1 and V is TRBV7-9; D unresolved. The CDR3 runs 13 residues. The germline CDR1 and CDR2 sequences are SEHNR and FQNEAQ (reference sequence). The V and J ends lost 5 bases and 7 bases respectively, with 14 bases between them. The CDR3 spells CASSLPDGVEAFF. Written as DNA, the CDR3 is TGTGCCAGCAGCCTCCCAGACGGAGTTGAAGCTTTCTTT.

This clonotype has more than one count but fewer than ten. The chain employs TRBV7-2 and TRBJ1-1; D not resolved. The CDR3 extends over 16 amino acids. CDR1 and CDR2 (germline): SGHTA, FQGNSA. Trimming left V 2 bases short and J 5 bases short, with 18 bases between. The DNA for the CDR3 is TGTGCCAGCAGCTTAAATCTATGGGGAAGGCGGACTGAAGCTTTCTTT. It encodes CASSLNLWGRRTEAFF.